This TCR beta chain was sequenced during a study of shared clonotypes between healthy human individuals. The donors, healthy adults who were HIV-negative, had experienced no recent acute infections or vaccinations. Template amounts of around 300 ng DNA, 25,000 to 30,000 T cell genomes, were employed in unsorted PBMC replicate PCRs. With ten immunoSEQ deep assay plates, unsorted PBMC DNA underwent sequencing. Method: immunoSEQ multiplex PCR; TCRdb's copy keeps in-frame clones and lacks some. The repertoire includes about half a million clones, 75% to 85% of them detected once, and approximately 13% sits in the top ten. The sequenced material came from PBMCs. This sequence originates from a woman in her thirties or forties in good health. Some clones in this sample may be carry-over from other donors' samples.

The CDR3 DNA sequence: TGTGCCAGCAGCCCGGGACTAGCGGGTTTGCAGTACTTC. This sequence encodes CASSPGLAGLQYF. The chain combines TRBV2 with TRBJ2-7; TRBD2 agrees at 12 bases. Per the germline V gene, CDR1 is SNHLY and CDR2 is FYNNEI. This CDR3 contains 13 residues. J gave up 9 bases and V 6 bases, and 6 bases lay outside the gene matches. Full variable domain (outside the CDR3, taken from reference TRBV2 and TRBJ2-7): EPEVTQTPSHQVTQMGQEVILRCVPISNHLYFYWYRQILGQKVEFLVSFYNNEISEKSEIFDDQFSVERPDGSNFTLKIRSTKLEDSAMYFCASSPGLAGLQYFGPGTRLTVT.